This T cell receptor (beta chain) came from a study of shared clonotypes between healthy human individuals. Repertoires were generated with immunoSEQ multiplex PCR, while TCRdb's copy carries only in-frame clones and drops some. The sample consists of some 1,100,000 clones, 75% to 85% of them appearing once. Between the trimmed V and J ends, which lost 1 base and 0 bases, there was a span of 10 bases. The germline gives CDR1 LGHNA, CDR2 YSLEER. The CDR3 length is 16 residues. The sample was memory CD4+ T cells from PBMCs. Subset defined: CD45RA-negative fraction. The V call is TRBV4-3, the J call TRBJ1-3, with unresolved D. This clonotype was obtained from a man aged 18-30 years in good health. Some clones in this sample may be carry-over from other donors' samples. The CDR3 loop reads CASSQVAGLSGNTIYF. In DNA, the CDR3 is TGCGCCAGCAGCCAAGTGGCAGGTCTCTCTGGAAACACCATATATTTT.